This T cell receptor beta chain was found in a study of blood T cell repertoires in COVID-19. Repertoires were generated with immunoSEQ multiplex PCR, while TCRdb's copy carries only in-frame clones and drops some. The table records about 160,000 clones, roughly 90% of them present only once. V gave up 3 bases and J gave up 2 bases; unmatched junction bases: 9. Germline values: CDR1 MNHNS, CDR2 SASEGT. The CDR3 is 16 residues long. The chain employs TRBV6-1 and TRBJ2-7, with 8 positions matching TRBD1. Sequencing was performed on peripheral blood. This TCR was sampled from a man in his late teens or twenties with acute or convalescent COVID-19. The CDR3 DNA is TGTGCCAGCAGTGATTATACCAGGGGGCCCCCCTACGAGCAGTACTTC. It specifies CASSDYTRGPPYEQYF.